The 26 T cell receptor beta chains given below trace back to one sample, sequenced in a study of cytomegalovirus exposure and HLA in healthy donors. Assay: immunoSEQ multiplex PCR; the TCRdb copy retains only in-frame clones and omits some. The sample has about 170,000 clones; 86% are singletons. The sequencing sample was made of PBMCs. Receptors were obtained from a woman between 25 and 40 years old in good health and CMV-seronegative.

This rearrangement joins TRBV28 to TRBJ2-7; either TRBD1 or TRBD2 may supply D (5 bases each). V shed 2 bases and J shed 5 bases, with 16 bases lying between them. The CDR3 has 15 amino acids. In germline, CDR1 is MDHEN, CDR2 SYDVKM. DNA of the CDR3: TGTGCCAGCAGTTTAGCCGGTGGGGAGACAGACGAGCAGTACTTC. This translates into CASSLAGGETDEQYF.

V and J are TRBV5-1 and TRBJ1-3; 9 nucleotides agree with TRBD1. The junction had 7 bases not matched to a gene; V was cut back by 3 bases and J by 3 bases. This CDR3 region has 16 residues. Per germline, CDR1 SGHRS and CDR2 YFSETQ. The CDR3 bases are TGCGCCAGCAGCTCGACAGGGGGTCAAGGTGGAAACACCATATATTTT. This translates into CASSSTGGQGGNTIYF.

The rearrangement links TRBV5-6 to TRBJ1-2; D perhaps matches TRBD1 (5 bases). From germline, CDR1 is SGHDT and CDR2 YYEEEE. V lost 0 bases to trimming and J lost 8 bases, with 5 bases between them. The CDR3 sequence is 11 residues long. CDR3 DNA sequence: TGTGCCAGCAGCTTGGAGGGGGGCTACACCTTC. Protein: CASSLEGGYTF.

The chain has TRBV9 and TRBJ1-2; D might be TRBD1 (5 bases). Germline V gene lookup returns CDR1 SGDLS and CDR2 YYNGEE. Trimming took 0 bases from V and 6 from J, leaving 15 bases between them. This CDR3 has 15 residues. The CDR3 spells CASSVAGARRDGYTF. The DNA of the CDR3 is TGTGCCAGCAGCGTAGCCGGGGCGCGGAGGGATGGCTACACCTTC. Full variable domain (missing parts from reference TRBV9 and TRBJ1-2): DSGVTQTPKHLITATGQRVTLRCSPRSGDLSVYWYQQSLDQGLQFLIQYYNGEERAKGNILERFSAQQFPDLHSELNLSSLELGDSALYFCASSVAGARRDGYTFGSGTRLTVV.

V and J are TRBV4-3 and TRBJ2-1; perhaps TRBD2 as D (5 bases). The CDR3 spans 13 residues. Germline lookup yields CDR1 LGHNA and CDR2 YSLEER. Trimming took 1 base from V and 10 from J, leaving 11 bases between them. CDR3 sequence reads: CASSQGRWEEQFF. CDR3 coding DNA: TGCGCCAGCAGCCAAGGCCGGTGGGAGGAGCAGTTCTTC.

The V call is TRBV5-1, the J call TRBJ2-3; 8 bases align to TRBD2. Per germline, CDR1 SGHRS and CDR2 YFSETQ. V shed 4 bases, J shed 5 bases, and the junction held 9 bases outside the gene matches. This CDR3 is built from 15 residues. The CDR3 protein is CASSQRAGARDTQYF. DNA of the CDR3: TGCGCCAGCAGCCAACGAGCGGGGGCTAGAGATACGCAGTATTTT. Full variable domain (missing parts from reference TRBV5-1 and TRBJ2-3): KAGVTQTPRYLIKTRGQQVTLSCSPISGHRSVSWYQQTPGQGLQFLFEYFSETQRNKGNFPGRFSGRQFSNSRSEMNVSTLELGDSALYLCASSQRAGARDTQYFGPGTRLTVL.

The J gene is TRBJ2-1, the V gene TRBV13; 15 bases agree with TRBD2. V trimming: 5 bases; J trimming: 2 bases; junction bases outside the gene matches: 10. The CDR3 runs to 19 residues. The germline V gene encodes CDR1 PRHDT and CDR2 FYEKMQ (reference sequence). CDR3 loop: CASSPGLAGGPGAYNEQFF. The CDR3 DNA reads TGTGCCAGCAGCCCTGGACTAGCGGGAGGGCCGGGCGCCTACAATGAGCAGTTCTTC.

In its sample, this clone was seen a few times. This chain links TRBV2 with TRBJ1-2; 7 bases align to TRBD1. Germline CDR1 SNHLY, CDR2 FYNNEI. The V segment lost 7 bases and the J segment 6 bases; nucleotides outside the gene matches: 14. The CDR3 spans 15 residues. CDR3 amino acids: CASTIMTTGFDGYTF. The CDR3 DNA follows: TGTGCCAGCACCATTATGACGACAGGGTTCGATGGCTACACCTTC.

V is TRBV28 and J is TRBJ2-1, with 10 bases that match TRBD1. CDR1 MDHEN and CDR2 SYDVKM come from the germline V gene. V shed 3 bases and J 8 bases; nucleotides not matched to a gene: 4. CDR3 length equals 14 residues. The CDR3: CASSLGQGSHEQFF. CDR3 DNA: TGTGCCAGCAGTTTGGGACAGGGGTCCCATGAGCAGTTCTTC.

This clone was counted between two and nine times. The chain carries TRBV5-1 and TRBJ2-7; D is possibly TRBD2 (6 bases). With 1 base removed from V and 3 bases from J, the gap between germline ends came to 11 bases. Germline V gene sequence: CDR1 SGHRS, CDR2 YFSETQ. This CDR3 has 14 amino acids. The CDR3 spells CASSLLPGGYEQYF. The CDR3 bases are TGCGCCAGCAGCTTGTTACCCGGGGGCTACGAGCAGTACTTC.

This clone showed up just a few times. The chain has TRBV7-3 and TRBJ2-1; 7 bases match TRBD2. J was trimmed by 2 bases and V by 2 bases; bases with no gene match: 6. In germline, CDR1 is SGHTA, CDR2 FQGTGA. This CDR3 comprises 16 residues. The CDR3 nucleotides read TGTGCCAGCAGCTTAGAGGGGCTAGCGGCCTACAATGAGCAGTTCTTC. Encoded protein: CASSLEGLAAYNEQFF.

The chain couples TRBV27 to TRBJ1-1, with D tentatively TRBD1 (6 bases). The CDR3 covers 14 residues. V was shortened by 3 bases and J by 4 bases, with 12 bases between the two germline ends. CDR1 is MNHEY and CDR2 is SMNVEV in the germline V gene (reference sequence). CDR3 loop: CASSFGGSVTEAFF. The DNA for the CDR3 is TGTGCCAGCAGTTTTGGGGGCAGTGTCACTGAAGCTTTCTTT.

The rearrangement joins TRBV7-8 to TRBJ1-5; D is undetermined. Trimming took off 3 bases at V and 3 bases at J, with 6 bases between the two ends. CDR3 length: 13 amino acids. Germline-derived CDR1 and CDR2 are SGHVS and FQNEAQ. CDR3 DNA: TGTGCCAGCAGCTTTAGATTCAATCAGCCCCAGCATTTT. Translating gives CASSFRFNQPQHF. The entire variable domain, with the rest obtained from reference TRBV7-8 and TRBJ1-5, is as follows: GAGVSQSPRYKVAKRGQDVALRCDPISGHVSLFWYQQALGQGPEFLTYFQNEAQLDKSGLPSDRFFAERPEGSVSTLKIQRTQQEDSAVYLCASSFRFNQPQHFGDGTRLSIL.

J is TRBJ2-7 and V is TRBV5-4, with 7 positions matching TRBD1. CDR3 size: 13 residues. From germline, CDR1 is SGHNT and CDR2 YYREEE (reference sequence). Losses at the gene ends were 9 bases for V and 6 bases for J; bases not matched to a gene: 12. CDR3 amino acids: CAINGQADLEQYF. The CDR3 coding sequence is TGTGCCATAAACGGACAGGCGGATCTCGAGCAGTACTTC. The full variable domain, its missing parts supplied by reference TRBV5-4 and TRBJ2-7, is ETGVTQSPTHLIKTRGQQVTLRCSSQSGHNTVSWYQQALGQGPQFIFQYYREEENGRGNFPPRFSGLQFPNYSSELNVNALELDDSALYLCAINGQADLEQYFGPGTRLTVT.

The chain combines TRBV7-2 with TRBJ2-1; 11 bases align to TRBD2. This CDR3 region has 17 residues. Per the germline V gene, CDR1 is SGHTA and CDR2 is FQGNSA. J was trimmed by 0 bases and V by 3 bases; bases with no gene match: 4. The CDR3 is CASSFFSGGASYNEQFF. The CDR3 region has the DNA TGTGCCAGCAGCTTCTTTAGCGGGGGGGCCTCCTACAATGAGCAGTTCTTC.

The genes are TRBV5-1 and TRBJ1-1; 10 bases map to TRBD1. The CDR3 loop spans 16 amino acids. CDR1 and CDR2 (germline): SGHRS, YFSETQ. Trimming at V came to 3 bases and at J to 1 base, leaving 6 bases not matched to a gene. For the CDR3, the DNA is TGCGCCAGCAGCTCTAGACAGGGGGCAGGGAACACTGAAGCTTTCTTT. As protein: CASSSRQGAGNTEAFF.

The chain combines TRBV7-2 with TRBJ1-3; possibly TRBD1 for D (5 bases). Germline loops: CDR1 SGHTA, CDR2 FQGNSA. The length of the CDR3 is 13 residues. Deletions cut 8 bases from V and 6 bases from J, with 14 bases between. Here the CDR3 reads CASARGRENTIYF. For the CDR3, the DNA is TGTGCCAGCGCCCGGGGGAGGGAAAACACCATATATTTT.

This sequence joins TRBV5-1 and TRBJ2-7, with 11 positions matching TRBD2. Losses at the gene ends were 1 base for V and 3 bases for J; bases not matched to a gene: 6. The CDR3 has 16 amino acids. CDR1 and CDR2 from the germline V gene are SGHRS and YFSETQ. The DNA of the CDR3 is TGCGCCAGCAGCTTGTTCGAGGGACTAGCGGACTACGAGCAGTACTTC. Protein: CASSLFEGLADYEQYF.

In DNA form, the CDR3 reads TGTGCCAGCAGTTTATCCGGGGAATCGGACACCGGGGAGCTGTTTTTT. This encodes CASSLSGESDTGELFF. The chain carries TRBV27 and TRBJ2-2, with a tentative D call TRBD2 (5 bases). This CDR3 has 16 residues. V was clipped by 0 bases and J by 3 bases, with 11 bases between them. Germline V gene sequence: CDR1 MNHEY, CDR2 SMNVEV (reference sequence).

The CDR3 nucleotides are TGTGCCAGCAGCGGCGGGACTAGGGGGTATAGAGAGACCCAGTACTTC. Its protein product is CASSGGTRGYRETQYF. The chain joins TRBV5-4 to TRBJ2-5; 8 bases align to TRBD2. The CDR3 contains 16 residues. The ends lost 4 bases at V and 4 bases at J; junction bases unmatched: 12. Germline V gene data show CDR1 as SGHNT and CDR2 as YYREEE (reference sequence).

The CDR3 DNA sequence: TGTGCCAGCAGCTCCTTGGGACCTGAAGCTTTCTTT. It is translated as CASSSLGPEAFF. V usage is TRBV9 and J usage is TRBJ1-1, with a weak D call TRBD1 (5 bases). Looked up from germline, CDR1 is SGDLS and CDR2 is YYNGEE. This CDR3 comprises 12 residues. V lost 4 bases and J 6 bases, leaving 10 bases between the germline ends.

The chain carries TRBV6-6 and TRBJ2-3; 8 bases are shared with TRBD2. There are 15 residues in the CDR3. In germline, CDR1 is MNHNY, CDR2 SVGAGI (reference sequence). With 5 bases clipped from V and 2 bases from J, the junction kept 6 bases outside the gene matches. The CDR3 DNA sequence: TGTGCCAGCAGTCCGACGGGGGGGAACACAGATACGCAGTATTTT. Translating it yields CASSPTGGNTDTQYF.

V usage is TRBV29-1 and J usage is TRBJ2-7; tentatively, D is TRBD1 (5 bases). V was pared by 7 bases and J by 5 bases, with 21 bases between. The CDR3 loop spans 14 amino acids. CDR1 is SQVTM and CDR2 is ANQGSEA in the germline V gene. The CDR3 region is CSAQWAGLPNEQYF. The CDR3 coding sequence is TGCAGCGCCCAGTGGGCAGGGCTACCTAACGAGCAGTACTTC.

This clone showed up just once. V gene TRBV18 combines with J gene TRBJ1-1; D perhaps matches TRBD1 (5 bases). The CDR3 totals 14 residues. V shed 2 bases and J shed 2 bases, with 9 bases lying between them. Germline lookup yields CDR1 KGHSH and CDR2 LQKENI. CDR3 nucleotides: TGTGCCAGCTCACCATCCGGGGCTAACACTGAAGCTTTCTTT. Translation: CASSPSGANTEAFF.

V and J are TRBV7-8 and TRBJ1-1, with a weak D call TRBD1 (6 bases). The V gene lost 5 bases and the J gene lost 6 bases, with 19 bases spanning the gap. CDR1 and CDR2 from the germline V gene are SGHVS and FQNEAQ. The CDR3 sequence is 15 residues long. In nucleotides, the CDR3 is TGTGCCAGCAGCCTATCTTTGGGGGGGGCTTCTGAAGCTTTCTTT. Amino acid sequence: CASSLSLGGASEAFF. The full variable domain, completed using reference TRBV7-8 and TRBJ1-1, is GAGVSQSPRYKVAKRGQDVALRCDPISGHVSLFWYQQALGQGPEFLTYFQNEAQLDKSGLPSDRFFAERPEGSVSTLKIQRTQQEDSAVYLCASSLSLGGASEAFFGQGTRLTVV.

The chain joins TRBV6-6 to TRBJ1-1; D may be TRBD1 (5 bases). Trimming shortened V by 0 bases and J by 11 bases, and 16 bases separated the two germline ends. The CDR3 totals 14 residues. Germline assignment: CDR1 MNHNY and CDR2 SVGAGI (reference sequence). This chain's CDR3 is CASSYSQGARVAFF. The CDR3 coding sequence is TGTGCCAGCAGTTACTCTCAAGGGGCGAGGGTGGCTTTCTTT.